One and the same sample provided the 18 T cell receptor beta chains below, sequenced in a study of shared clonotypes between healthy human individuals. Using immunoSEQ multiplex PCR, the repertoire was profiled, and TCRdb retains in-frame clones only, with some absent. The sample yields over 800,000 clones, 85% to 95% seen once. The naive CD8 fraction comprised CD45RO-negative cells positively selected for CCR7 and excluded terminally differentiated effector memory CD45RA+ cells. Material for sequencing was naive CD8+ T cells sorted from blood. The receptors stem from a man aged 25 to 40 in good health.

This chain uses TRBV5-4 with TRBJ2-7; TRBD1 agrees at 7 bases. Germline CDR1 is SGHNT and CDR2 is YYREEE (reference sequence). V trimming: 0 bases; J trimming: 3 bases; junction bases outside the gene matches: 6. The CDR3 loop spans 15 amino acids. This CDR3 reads CASSLVRQGLYEQYF. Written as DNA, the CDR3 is TGTGCCAGCAGCTTGGTGAGACAGGGCCTCTACGAGCAGTACTTC.

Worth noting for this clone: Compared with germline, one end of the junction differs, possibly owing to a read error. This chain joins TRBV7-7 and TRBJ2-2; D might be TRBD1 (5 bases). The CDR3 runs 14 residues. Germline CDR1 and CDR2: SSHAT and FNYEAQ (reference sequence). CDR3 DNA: TGTGCTAGCAGCACGATTTCAGGGTCCGGGGAGCTGTTTTTT. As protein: CASSTISGSGELFF.

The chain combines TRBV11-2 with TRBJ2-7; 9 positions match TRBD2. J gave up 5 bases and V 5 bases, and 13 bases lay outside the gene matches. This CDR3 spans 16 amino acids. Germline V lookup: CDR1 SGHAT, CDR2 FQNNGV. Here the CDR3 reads CASSTLLRVAGDEQYF. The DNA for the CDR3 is TGTGCCAGCAGCACGTTGCTACGGGTAGCGGGGGACGAGCAGTACTTC.

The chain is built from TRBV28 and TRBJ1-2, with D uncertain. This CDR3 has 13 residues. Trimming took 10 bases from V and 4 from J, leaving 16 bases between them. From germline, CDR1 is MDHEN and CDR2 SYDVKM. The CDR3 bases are TGTGCCACAAGACACATTTCTACCTATGGCTACACCTTC. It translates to CATRHISTYGYTF.

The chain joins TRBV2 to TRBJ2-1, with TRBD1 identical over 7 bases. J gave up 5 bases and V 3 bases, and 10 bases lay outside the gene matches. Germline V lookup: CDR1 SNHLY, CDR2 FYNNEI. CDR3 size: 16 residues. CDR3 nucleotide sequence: TGTGCCAGCAGTGACGTGTTAGGGGGCTTAGACAATGAGCAGTTCTTC. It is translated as CASSDVLGGLDNEQFF.

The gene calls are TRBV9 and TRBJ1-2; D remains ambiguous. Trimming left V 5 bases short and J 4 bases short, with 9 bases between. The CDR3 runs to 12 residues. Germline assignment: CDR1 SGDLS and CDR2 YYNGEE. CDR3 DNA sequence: TGTGCCAGCAGTATGTTAGGCTATGGCTACACCTTC. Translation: CASSMLGYGYTF.

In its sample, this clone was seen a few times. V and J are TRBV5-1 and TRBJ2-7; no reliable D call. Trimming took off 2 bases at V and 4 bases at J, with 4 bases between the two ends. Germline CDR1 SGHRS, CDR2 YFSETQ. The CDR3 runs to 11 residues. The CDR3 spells CASSLTYEQYF. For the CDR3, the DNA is TGCGCCAGCAGCTTAACTTACGAGCAGTACTTC.

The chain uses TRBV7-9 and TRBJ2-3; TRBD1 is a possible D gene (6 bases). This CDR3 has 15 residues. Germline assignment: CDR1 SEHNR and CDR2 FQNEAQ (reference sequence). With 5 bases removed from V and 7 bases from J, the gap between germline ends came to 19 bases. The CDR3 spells CASSPKGQLLNTQYF. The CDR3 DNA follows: TGTGCCAGCAGCCCCAAAGGACAGCTTTTAAATACGCAGTATTTT.

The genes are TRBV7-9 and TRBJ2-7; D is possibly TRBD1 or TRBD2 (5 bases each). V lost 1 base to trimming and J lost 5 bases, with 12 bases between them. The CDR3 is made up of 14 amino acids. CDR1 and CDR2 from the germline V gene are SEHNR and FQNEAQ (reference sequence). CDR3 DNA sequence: TGTGCCAGCAGCTTAGTTTTAGGGGACCACGAGCAGTACTTC. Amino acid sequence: CASSLVLGDHEQYF.

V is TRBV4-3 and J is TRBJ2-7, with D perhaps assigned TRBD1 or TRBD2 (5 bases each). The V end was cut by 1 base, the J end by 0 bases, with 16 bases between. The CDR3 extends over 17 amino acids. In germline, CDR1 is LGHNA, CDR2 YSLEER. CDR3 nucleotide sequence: TGCGCCAGCAGCCAAGGGATATTCGGGACCGTCTCCTACGAGCAGTACTTC. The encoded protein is CASSQGIFGTVSYEQYF.

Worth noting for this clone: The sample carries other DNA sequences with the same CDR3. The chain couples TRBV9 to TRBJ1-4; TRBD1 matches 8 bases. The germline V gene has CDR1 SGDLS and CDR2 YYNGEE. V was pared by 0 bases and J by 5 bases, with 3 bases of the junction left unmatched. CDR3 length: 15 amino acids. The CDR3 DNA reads TGTGCCAGCAGCGTAGAAGGGACAGGAAATGAAAAACTGTTTTTT. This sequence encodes CASSVEGTGNEKLFF.

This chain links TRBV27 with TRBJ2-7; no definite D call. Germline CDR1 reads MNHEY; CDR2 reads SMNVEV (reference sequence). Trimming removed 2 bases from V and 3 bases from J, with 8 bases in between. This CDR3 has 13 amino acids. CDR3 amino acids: CASSLGVVYEQYF. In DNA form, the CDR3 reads TGTGCCAGCAGTTTAGGGGTGGTCTACGAGCAGTACTTC.

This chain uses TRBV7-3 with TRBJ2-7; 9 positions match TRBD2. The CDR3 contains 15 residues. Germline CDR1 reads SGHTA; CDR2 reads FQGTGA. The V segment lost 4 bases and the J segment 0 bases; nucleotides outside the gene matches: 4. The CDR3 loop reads CASSWSSGSSYEQYF. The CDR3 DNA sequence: TGTGCCAGCAGCTGGAGTAGCGGGAGCTCCTACGAGCAGTACTTC. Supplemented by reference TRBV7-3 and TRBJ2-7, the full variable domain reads GAGVSQTPSNKVTEKGKYVELRCDPISGHTALYWYRQSLGQGPEFLIYFQGTGAADDSGLPNDRFFAVRPEGSVSTLKIQRTERGDSAVYLCASSWSSGSSYEQYFGPGTRLTVT.

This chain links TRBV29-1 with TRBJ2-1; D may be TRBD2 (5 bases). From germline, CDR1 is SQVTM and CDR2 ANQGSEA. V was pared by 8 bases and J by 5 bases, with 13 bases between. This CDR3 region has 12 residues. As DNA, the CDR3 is TGCAGCTTCGGACTTACAAACAATGAGCAGTTCTTC. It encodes CSFGLTNNEQFF.

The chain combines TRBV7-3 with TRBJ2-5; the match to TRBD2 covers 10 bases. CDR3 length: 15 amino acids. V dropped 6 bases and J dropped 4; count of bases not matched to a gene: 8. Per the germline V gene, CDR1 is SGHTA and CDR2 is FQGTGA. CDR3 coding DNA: TGTGCCAGCAGTGGGCTAGCGGGAGTAGGAGAGACCCAGTACTTC. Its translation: CASSGLAGVGETQYF.

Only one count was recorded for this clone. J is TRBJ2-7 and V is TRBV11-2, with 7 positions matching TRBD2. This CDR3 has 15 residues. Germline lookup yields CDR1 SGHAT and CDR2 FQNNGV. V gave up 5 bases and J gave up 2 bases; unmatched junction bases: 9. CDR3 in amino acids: CASSPPIGTTYEQYF. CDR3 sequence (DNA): TGTGCCAGCAGCCCGCCGATTGGGACTACCTACGAGCAGTACTTC.

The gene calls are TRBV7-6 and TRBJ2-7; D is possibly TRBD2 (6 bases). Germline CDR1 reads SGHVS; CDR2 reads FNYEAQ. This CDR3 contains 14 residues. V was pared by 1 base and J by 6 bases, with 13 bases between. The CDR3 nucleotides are TGTGCCAGCAGCTTAGACGGGGGATCTGGCGAGCAGTACTTC. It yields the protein CASSLDGGSGEQYF.

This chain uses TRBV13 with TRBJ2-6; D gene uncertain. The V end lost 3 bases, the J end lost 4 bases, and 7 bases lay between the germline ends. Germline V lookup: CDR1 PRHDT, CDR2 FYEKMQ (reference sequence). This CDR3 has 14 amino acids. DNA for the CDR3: TGTGCCAGCAGCTTCGTTTCCGGGGCCAACGTCCTGACTTTC. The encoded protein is CASSFVSGANVLTF.